This note documents a single T cell receptor beta chain sequence. Its cognate antigen is unknown. This sample stems from a study of beta chain features in type 1 diabetes. Study-wide context: The samples had 90 million to 130 million sorted cells examined in all.

Whole-study findings and limits: TCRB CDR3s from Type 1 diabetes patients were moderately but significantly shorter in all four CD4+ subsets. Individuals with type 1 diabetes displayed fewer insertions and more deletions at VDJ junctions. Cells that show high TCR expression could be over-represented by cDNA sequencing.

Expressed TCRB transcripts were sequenced after all isolated RNA was converted to cDNA. Naive, central memory and regulatory T cell samples yielded approximately 3.3 million reads on average. Assay: immunoSEQ multiplex PCR; the TCRdb copy retains only in-frame clones and omits some. Of more than 120,000 clones detected, 10% to 15% appear once; the ten largest clones hold 1% to 1.5%. The sequence derives from a man aged 18 to 29 with type 1 diabetes. The sequenced material came from central memory CD4+ T cells from blood.

CDR3 amino acids: CAWSHGGTGETQYF. CDR3 in DNA: TGTGCCTGGAGTCACGGCGGGACAGGGGAGACCCAGTACTTC. This sequence joins TRBV30 and TRBJ2-5; 9 nucleotides line up with TRBD1. The germline V gene encodes CDR1 GTSNPN and CDR2 SVGIG (reference sequence). V lost 2 bases and J lost 5; bases outside the gene matches: 6. The CDR3 covers 14 residues.